This is a list of T cell receptor beta chains from one sample in a study of immune characteristics of hereditary and idiopathic chronic pancreatitis. Assay: immunoSEQ multiplex PCR; the TCRdb copy retains only in-frame clones and omits some. The repertoire holds roughly 250 clones, with roughly 71% as singletons. Sequencing was done on a sample of pancreas tissue with idiopathic chronic pancreatitis. Source of these receptors: a human donor with chronic pancreatitis. Both conserved end residues are part of each CDR3. D genes are given only for firm matches. Clone size is given for some rows only: seen once, a few or many times, or a class if the clone is expanded.

v_call: TRBV3-1/TRBV3-2; clone_size: NA; d_call: NA; j_call: TRBJ2-5; cdr3_aa: CASSLCNSFSETQYF; cdr3_nt: TGTGCCAGCAGCTTGTGTAATTCTTTCTCTGAGACCCAGTACTTC
v_call: TRBV14; clone_size: NA; d_call: TRBD1; j_call: TRBJ1-2; cdr3_aa: CASSWGTGAGNYGYTF; cdr3_nt: TGTGCCAGCAGCTGGGGGACAGGGGCCGGAAACTATGGCTACACCTTC
v_call: TRBV6-1; clone_size: few; d_call: TRBD1; j_call: TRBJ1-6; cdr3_aa: CASSELRDRAAYNSPLHF; cdr3_nt: TGTGCCAGCAGTGAACTAAGGGACAGGGCCGCCTATAATTCACCCCTCCACTTT
v_call: TRBV5-1; clone_size: NA; d_call: NA; j_call: TRBJ2-1; cdr3_aa: CASSLEAVGLSSYNEQFF; cdr3_nt: TGCGCCAGCAGCTTGGAGGCGGTGGGTCTTAGCTCCTACAATGAGCAGTTCTTC
v_call: TRBV30; clone_size: NA; d_call: NA; j_call: TRBJ1-2; cdr3_aa: CAWSPLSEAKGYTF; cdr3_nt: TGTGCCTGGAGTCCCTTGTCCGAAGCCAAGGGCTACACCTTC
v_call: TRBV30; clone_size: once; d_call: NA; j_call: TRBJ1-5; cdr3_aa: CAWSRKGFGVSNQPQHF; cdr3_nt: TGTGCCTGGAGTAGGAAGGGATTTGGTGTTAGCAATCAGCCCCAGCATTTT
v_call: TRBV5-6; clone_size: few; d_call: NA; j_call: TRBJ1-1; cdr3_aa: CASSLWVARGDTEAFF; cdr3_nt: TGTGCCAGCAGCTTGTGGGTCGCCAGAGGGGACACTGAAGCTTTCTTT
v_call: TRBV3-1/TRBV3-2; clone_size: NA; d_call: NA; j_call: TRBJ2-7; cdr3_aa: CASSLLGPFVLDEQYF; cdr3_nt: TGTGCCAGCAGCCTACTTGGTCCTTTCGTGTTAGACGAGCAGTACTTC
v_call: TRBV27; clone_size: NA; d_call: TRBD1; j_call: TRBJ1-5; cdr3_aa: CASSLYVPDREGHNQPQHF; cdr3_nt: TGTGCCAGCAGTTTATACGTCCCCGACAGGGAGGGTCATAATCAGCCCCAGCATTTT
v_call: TRBV4-3; clone_size: NA; d_call: TRBD2; j_call: TRBJ2-3; cdr3_aa: CASSQELAGGTQYF; cdr3_nt: TGCGCCAGCAGCCAAGAACTAGCGGGGGGGACGCAGTATTTT
v_call: TRBV30; clone_size: NA; d_call: TRBD1; j_call: TRBJ1-2; cdr3_aa: CAWSQQGVGGYTF; cdr3_nt: TGTGCCTGGAGCCAACAGGGGGTGGGTGGCTACACCTTC
v_call: TRBV5-6; clone_size: NA; d_call: NA; j_call: TRBJ2-3; cdr3_aa: CASSAQQETQYF; cdr3_nt: TGTGCCAGCAGCGCACAGCAGGAGACGCAGTATTTT
v_call: TRBV7-9; clone_size: few; d_call: NA; j_call: TRBJ2-3; cdr3_aa: CASSPDERDTQYF; cdr3_nt: TGTGCCAGCAGCCCGGACGAGAGGGATACGCAGTATTTT
v_call: TRBV5-1; clone_size: once; d_call: TRBD2; j_call: TRBJ2-2; cdr3_aa: CASSFGLAGGGELFF; cdr3_nt: TGCGCCAGCAGCTTCGGACTAGCGGGCGGCGGGGAGCTGTTTTTT
v_call: TRBV24-1; clone_size: NA; d_call: NA; j_call: TRBJ2-7; cdr3_aa: CAQKAGTGDEQYF; cdr3_nt: TGTGCCCAAAAGGCGGGGACGGGAGACGAGCAGTACTTC
v_call: TRBV12-2; clone_size: NA; d_call: NA; j_call: TRBJ2-7; cdr3_aa: CASRLGVGQGNSWVMRQYF; cdr3_nt: NA
v_call: TRBV10-1; clone_size: few; d_call: TRBD1; j_call: TRBJ2-4; cdr3_aa: CASSKRQGGQLAKNIQYF; cdr3_nt: TGCGCCAGCAGTAAACGACAGGGGGGACAACTAGCCAAAAACATTCAGTACTTC
v_call: TRBV7-8; clone_size: NA; d_call: NA; j_call: TRBJ1-3; cdr3_aa: CASSLDSTGNTIYF; cdr3_nt: TGTGCCAGCAGCTTAGACAGCACTGGAAACACCATATATTTT
v_call: TRBV7-8; clone_size: NA; d_call: NA; j_call: TRBJ2-7; cdr3_aa: CASSLWGLSTTYEQYF; cdr3_nt: TGTGCCAGCAGCTTGTGGGGACTTTCTACCACCTACGAGCAGTACTTC
v_call: TRBV10-1; clone_size: NA; d_call: TRBD2; j_call: TRBJ2-3; cdr3_aa: CASGPGEGTQYF; cdr3_nt: TGCGCCAGCGGGCCCGGGGAGGGGACGCAGTATTTT
v_call: TRBV27; clone_size: NA; d_call: NA; j_call: TRBJ1-1; cdr3_aa: CASSLQGNTEAFF; cdr3_nt: TGTGCCAGCAGTTTACAGGGGAACACTGAAGCTTTCTTT
v_call: TRBV4-3; clone_size: NA; d_call: NA; j_call: TRBJ1-5; cdr3_aa: CASSQDEGPRQPQHF; cdr3_nt: TGCGCCAGCAGCCAAGATGAGGGTCCTAGGCAGCCCCAGCATTTT
v_call: TRBV5-1; clone_size: NA; d_call: TRBD1; j_call: TRBJ1-6; cdr3_aa: CASSLDRGTNSPLHF; cdr3_nt: TGCGCCAGCAGCTTGGACAGGGGGACAAATTCACCCCTCCACTTT
v_call: TRBV9; clone_size: NA; d_call: NA; j_call: TRBJ2-3; cdr3_aa: CASSAGASDRTDTQYF; cdr3_nt: TGTGCCAGCAGCGCCGGGGCTAGCGATAGGACAGATACGCAGTATTTT
v_call: TRBV4-1; clone_size: NA; d_call: NA; j_call: TRBJ1-2; cdr3_aa: CASSQAGGYTF; cdr3_nt: TGCGCCAGCAGCCAAGCGGGTGGCTACACCTTC
v_call: TRBV5-1; clone_size: NA; d_call: NA; j_call: TRBJ1-2; cdr3_aa: CASSLPQGDGYTF; cdr3_nt: TGCGCCAGCAGCCTTCCACAAGGTGATGGCTACACCTTC
v_call: TRBV4-3; clone_size: few; d_call: TRBD2; j_call: TRBJ2-7; cdr3_aa: CASSQDRRGGNYEQYF; cdr3_nt: TGCGCCAGCAGCCAAGATAGGAGGGGAGGGAACTACGAGCAGTACTTC
v_call: TRBV6-2/TRBV6-3; clone_size: NA; d_call: NA; j_call: TRBJ2-7; cdr3_aa: CASSFGVYEQYF; cdr3_nt: TGTGCCAGCAGTTTCGGGGTCTACGAGCAGTACTTC
v_call: TRBV7-6; clone_size: once; d_call: NA; j_call: TRBJ1-1; cdr3_aa: CASSLNVGANTEAFF; cdr3_nt: TGTGCCAGCAGCTTAAACGTCGGAGCGAACACTGAAGCTTTCTTT
v_call: TRBV6-2/TRBV6-3; clone_size: NA; d_call: NA; j_call: TRBJ2-2; cdr3_aa: CASSSTLTGELFF; cdr3_nt: TGTGCCAGCAGTTCGACCCTCACCGGGGAGCTGTTTTTT
v_call: TRBV3-1/TRBV3-2; clone_size: NA; d_call: TRBD2; j_call: TRBJ2-3; cdr3_aa: CASSILAGEDTQYF; cdr3_nt: TGTGCCAGCAGCATTCTAGCGGGGGAAGATACGCAGTATTTT
v_call: TRBV6-5; clone_size: once; d_call: NA; j_call: TRBJ1-2; cdr3_aa: CASSYGGTLGYGYTF; cdr3_nt: TGTGCCAGCAGTTACGGGGGCACCCTAGGGTATGGCTACACCTTC
v_call: TRBV19; clone_size: NA; d_call: TRBD1; j_call: TRBJ2-1; cdr3_aa: CASGWGRGMNEQFF; cdr3_nt: TGTGCCAGTGGGTGGGGCAGGGGGATGAATGAGCAGTTCTTC
v_call: TRBV20-1; clone_size: NA; d_call: NA; j_call: TRBJ1-1; cdr3_aa: CSASVGGGGTEAFF; cdr3_nt: TGCAGTGCTAGTGTTGGGGGCGGGGGCACTGAAGCTTTCTTT
v_call: TRBV9; clone_size: NA; d_call: NA; j_call: TRBJ1-2; cdr3_aa: CASSVYSGGGYGYTF; cdr3_nt: TGTGCCAGCAGCGTATATTCCGGGGGCGGCTATGGCTACACCTTC
v_call: TRBV4-3; clone_size: few; d_call: NA; j_call: TRBJ1-2; cdr3_aa: CASSQDFPWGGGGYTF; cdr3_nt: TGCGCCAGCAGCCAAGATTTCCCTTGGGGGGGAGGTGGCTACACCTTC
v_call: TRBV6-5; clone_size: hyperexpanded; d_call: NA; j_call: TRBJ2-1; cdr3_aa: CASSYAQANEQFF; cdr3_nt: TGTGCCAGCAGTTACGCCCAGGCCAATGAGCAGTTCTTC
v_call: TRBV7-9; clone_size: NA; d_call: TRBD2; j_call: TRBJ2-2; cdr3_aa: CASSGRGTSGNTGELFF; cdr3_nt: TGTGCCAGCAGCGGAAGGGGGACTAGCGGGAACACCGGGGAGCTGTTTTTT
v_call: TRBV4-3; clone_size: NA; d_call: TRBD2; j_call: TRBJ2-3; cdr3_aa: CASSQDFGGGAQDTQYF; cdr3_nt: TGCGCCAGCAGCCAAGATTTTGGCGGGGGGGCGCAAGATACGCAGTATTTT
v_call: TRBV12-5; clone_size: once; d_call: NA; j_call: TRBJ2-5; cdr3_aa: CASGPPGPLDVQYF; cdr3_nt: TGTGCTAGTGGTCCCCCCGGGCCGTTAGACGTCCAGTACTTC
v_call: TRBV5-1; clone_size: NA; d_call: TRBD2; j_call: TRBJ2-1; cdr3_aa: CASSFTLRGSLDEQFF; cdr3_nt: TGCGCCAGCAGCTTTACCCTTCGCGGGAGTCTCGATGAGCAGTTCTTC
v_call: TRBV19; clone_size: NA; d_call: TRBD1; j_call: TRBJ2-3; cdr3_aa: CASSKPGTGGFSTDTQYF; cdr3_nt: TGTGCCAGTAGTAAGCCCGGGACAGGGGGCTTCTCCACAGATACGCAGTATTTT
v_call: TRBV7-9; clone_size: NA; d_call: TRBD2; j_call: TRBJ2-1; cdr3_aa: CASSSRMRLAGDNEQFF; cdr3_nt: TGTGCCAGCAGCTCCCGTATGCGATTAGCGGGGGACAATGAGCAGTTCTTC
v_call: TRBV5-1; clone_size: once; d_call: TRBD2; j_call: TRBJ2-2; cdr3_aa: CASSSTSGAGELFF; cdr3_nt: TGCGCCAGCAGCTCGACTAGCGGGGCCGGGGAGCTGTTTTTT
v_call: TRBV5-1; clone_size: NA; d_call: NA; j_call: TRBJ2-7; cdr3_aa: CASVGVTSYEQYF; cdr3_nt: TGCGCCAGCGTGGGGGTAACGTCGTACGAGCAGTACTTC
v_call: TRBV28; clone_size: NA; d_call: TRBD2; j_call: TRBJ2-7; cdr3_aa: CASRQREGRYEQYF; cdr3_nt: TGTGCCAGCAGGCAGCGGGAGGGCCGTTACGAGCAGTACTTC
v_call: TRBV6-2/TRBV6-3; clone_size: few; d_call: NA; j_call: TRBJ1-1; cdr3_aa: CASSYQAGVEAFF; cdr3_nt: TGTGCCAGCAGTTACCAGGCTGGAGTTGAAGCTTTCTTT
v_call: TRBV14; clone_size: few; d_call: NA; j_call: TRBJ1-3; cdr3_aa: CASSQSPGGTIYF; cdr3_nt: TGTGCCAGCAGCCAATCTCCCGGAGGCACCATATATTTT
v_call: TRBV27; clone_size: few; d_call: TRBD2; j_call: TRBJ2-1; cdr3_aa: CASSLTSGPYNEQFF; cdr3_nt: TGTGCCAGCAGTTTGACTAGCGGGCCTTACAATGAGCAGTTCTTC
v_call: TRBV10-2; clone_size: NA; d_call: TRBD1; j_call: TRBJ1-6; cdr3_aa: CASSATGGGSPLHF; cdr3_nt: TGCGCCAGCAGCGCGACAGGGGGAGGTTCACCCCTCCACTTT
v_call: TRBV6-5; clone_size: NA; d_call: NA; j_call: TRBJ2-5; cdr3_aa: CASSHRVGGQETQYF; cdr3_nt: TGTGCCAGCAGTCACAGGGTGGGGGGCCAAGAGACCCAGTACTTC
v_call: TRBV4-1; clone_size: few; d_call: NA; j_call: TRBJ1-6; cdr3_aa: CASSQELANSPLHF; cdr3_nt: TGCGCCAGCAGCCAAGAACTCGCTAACTCACCCCTCCACTTT
v_call: TRBV6-5; clone_size: NA; d_call: NA; j_call: TRBJ1-1; cdr3_aa: CASSYGRNTEAFF; cdr3_nt: TGTGCCAGCAGTTACGGAAGGAACACTGAAGCTTTCTTT
v_call: TRBV5-5; clone_size: NA; d_call: NA; j_call: TRBJ2-3; cdr3_aa: CASSFLSRGTTDTQYF; cdr3_nt: TGTGCCAGCAGCTTTTTGAGCAGGGGTACCACAGATACGCAGTATTTT
v_call: TRBV23-1; clone_size: hyperexpanded; d_call: NA; j_call: TRBJ1-1; cdr3_aa: CASSQNGSGKMNTEAFF; cdr3_nt: TGCGCCAGCAGTCAAAACGGGTCAGGGAAAATGAACACTGAAGCTTTCTTT
v_call: TRBV4-3; clone_size: few; d_call: NA; j_call: TRBJ2-7; cdr3_aa: CASSQDRRGGNYEQYF; cdr3_nt: TGCGCCAGCAGCCAAGATAGGAGGGGGGGAAACTACGAGCAGTACTTC
v_call: TRBV30; clone_size: NA; d_call: NA; j_call: TRBJ1-5; cdr3_aa: CAWSDGRGNQPQHF; cdr3_nt: TGTGCCTGGAGTGACGGTAGGGGCAATCAGCCCCAGCATTTT